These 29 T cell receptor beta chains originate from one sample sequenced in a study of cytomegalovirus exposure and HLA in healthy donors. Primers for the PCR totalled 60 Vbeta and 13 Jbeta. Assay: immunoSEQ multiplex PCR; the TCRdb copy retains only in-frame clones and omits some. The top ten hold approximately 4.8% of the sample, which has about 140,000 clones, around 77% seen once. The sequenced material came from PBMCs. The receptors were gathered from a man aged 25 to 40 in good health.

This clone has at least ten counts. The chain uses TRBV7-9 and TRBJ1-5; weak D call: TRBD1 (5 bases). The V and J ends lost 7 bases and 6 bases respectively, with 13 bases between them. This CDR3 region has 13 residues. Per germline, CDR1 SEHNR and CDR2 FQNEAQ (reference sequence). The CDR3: CASTPGGFQPQHF. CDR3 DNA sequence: TGTGCCAGCACCCCCGGGGGGTTTCAGCCCCAGCATTTT.

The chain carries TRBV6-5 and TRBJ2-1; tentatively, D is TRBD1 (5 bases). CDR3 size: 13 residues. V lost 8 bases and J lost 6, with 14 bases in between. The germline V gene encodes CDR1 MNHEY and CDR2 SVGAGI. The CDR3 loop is CASGALGPNEQFF. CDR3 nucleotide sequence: TGTGCCAGCGGGGCCCTAGGACCCAATGAGCAGTTCTTC.

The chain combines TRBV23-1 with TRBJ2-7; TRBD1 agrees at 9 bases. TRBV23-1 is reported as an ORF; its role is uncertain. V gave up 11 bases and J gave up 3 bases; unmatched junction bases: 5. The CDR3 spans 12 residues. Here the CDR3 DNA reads TGCGCCCCGGGACAGGGATTCTACGAGCAGTACTTC. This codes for CAPGQGFYEQYF.

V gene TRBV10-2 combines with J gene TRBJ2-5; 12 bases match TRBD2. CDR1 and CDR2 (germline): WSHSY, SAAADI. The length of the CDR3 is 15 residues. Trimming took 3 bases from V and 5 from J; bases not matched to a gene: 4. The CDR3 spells CASSEAGTSGETQYF. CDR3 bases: TGCGCCAGCAGTGAAGCGGGGACTAGCGGGGAGACCCAGTACTTC.

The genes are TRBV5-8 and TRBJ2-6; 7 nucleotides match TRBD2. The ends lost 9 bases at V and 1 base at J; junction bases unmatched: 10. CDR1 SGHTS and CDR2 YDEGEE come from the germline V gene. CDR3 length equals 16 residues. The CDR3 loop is CANSGTTNSGANVLTF. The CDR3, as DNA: TGTGCCAACTCCGGGACTACCAATTCTGGGGCCAACGTCCTGACTTTC.

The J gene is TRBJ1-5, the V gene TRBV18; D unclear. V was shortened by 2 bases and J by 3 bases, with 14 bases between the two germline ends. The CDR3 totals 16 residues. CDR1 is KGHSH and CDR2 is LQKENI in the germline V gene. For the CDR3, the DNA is TGTGCCAGCTCACCAGGCGGACGGGGAAACAATCAGCCCCAGCATTTT. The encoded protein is CASSPGGRGNNQPQHF.

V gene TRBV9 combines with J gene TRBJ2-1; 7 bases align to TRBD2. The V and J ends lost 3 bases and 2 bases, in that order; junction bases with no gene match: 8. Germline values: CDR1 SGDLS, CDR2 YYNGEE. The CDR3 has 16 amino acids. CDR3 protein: CASSAQTSAAYNEQFF. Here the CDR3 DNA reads TGTGCCAGCAGCGCACAAACTAGCGCGGCCTACAATGAGCAGTTCTTC.

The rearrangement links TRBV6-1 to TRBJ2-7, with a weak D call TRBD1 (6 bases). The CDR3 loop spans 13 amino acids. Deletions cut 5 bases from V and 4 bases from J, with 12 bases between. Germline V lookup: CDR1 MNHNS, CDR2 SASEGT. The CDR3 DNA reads TGTGCCAGCAGTTCCACAGGGTCGTACGAGCAGTACTTC. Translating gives CASSSTGSYEQYF.

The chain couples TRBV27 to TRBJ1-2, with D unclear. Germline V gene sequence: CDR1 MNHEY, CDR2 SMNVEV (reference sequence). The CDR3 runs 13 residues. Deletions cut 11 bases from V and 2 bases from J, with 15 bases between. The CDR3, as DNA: TGTGCCTCCCGTGGTATGGGCAACTATGGCTACACCTTC. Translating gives CASRGMGNYGYTF.

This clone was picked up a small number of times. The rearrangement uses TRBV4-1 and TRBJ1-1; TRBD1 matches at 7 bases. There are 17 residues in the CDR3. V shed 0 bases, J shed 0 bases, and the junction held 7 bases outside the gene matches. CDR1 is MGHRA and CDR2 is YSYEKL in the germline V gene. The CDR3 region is CASSQDAGTVMNTEAFF. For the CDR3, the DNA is TGCGCCAGCAGCCAAGATGCTGGGACAGTGATGAACACTGAAGCTTTCTTT.

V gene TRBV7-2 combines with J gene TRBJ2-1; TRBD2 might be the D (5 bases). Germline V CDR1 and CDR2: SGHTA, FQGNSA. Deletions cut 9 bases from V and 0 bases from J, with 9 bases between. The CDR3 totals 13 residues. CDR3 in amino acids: CASSASSYNEQFF. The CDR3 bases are TGTGCCAGTAGCGCGAGCTCCTACAATGAGCAGTTCTTC.

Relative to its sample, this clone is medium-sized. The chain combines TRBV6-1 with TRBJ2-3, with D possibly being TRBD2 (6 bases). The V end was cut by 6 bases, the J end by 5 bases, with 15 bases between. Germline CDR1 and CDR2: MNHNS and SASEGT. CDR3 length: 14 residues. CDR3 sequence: CASSAGNGGDTQYF. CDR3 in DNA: TGTGCCAGCAGCGCCGGTAACGGGGGAGATACGCAGTATTTT.

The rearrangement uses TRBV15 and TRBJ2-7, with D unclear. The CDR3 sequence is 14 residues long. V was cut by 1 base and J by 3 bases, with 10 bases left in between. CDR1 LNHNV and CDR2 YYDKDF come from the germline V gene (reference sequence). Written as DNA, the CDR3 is TGTGCCACCAGCAGAGCAAGACCAGGCTACGAGCAGTACTTC. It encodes CATSRARPGYEQYF.

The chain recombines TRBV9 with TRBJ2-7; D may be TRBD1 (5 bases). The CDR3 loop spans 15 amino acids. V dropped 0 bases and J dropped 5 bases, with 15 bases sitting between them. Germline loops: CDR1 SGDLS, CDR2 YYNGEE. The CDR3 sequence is CASSVGASQGNEQYF. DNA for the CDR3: TGTGCCAGCAGCGTAGGGGCGAGCCAGGGTAACGAGCAGTACTTC.

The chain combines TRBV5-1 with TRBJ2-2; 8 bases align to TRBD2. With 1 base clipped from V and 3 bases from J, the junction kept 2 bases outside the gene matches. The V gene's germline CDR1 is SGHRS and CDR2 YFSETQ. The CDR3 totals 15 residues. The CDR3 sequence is CASSLTSGYTGELFF. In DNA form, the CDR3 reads TGCGCCAGCAGCTTGACTAGCGGATACACCGGGGAGCTGTTTTTT. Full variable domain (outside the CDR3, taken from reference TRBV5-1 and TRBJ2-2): KAGVTQTPRYLIKTRGQQVTLSCSPISGHRSVSWYQQTPGQGLQFLFEYFSETQRNKGNFPGRFSGRQFSNSRSEMNVSTLELGDSALYLCASSLTSGYTGELFFGEGSRLTVL.

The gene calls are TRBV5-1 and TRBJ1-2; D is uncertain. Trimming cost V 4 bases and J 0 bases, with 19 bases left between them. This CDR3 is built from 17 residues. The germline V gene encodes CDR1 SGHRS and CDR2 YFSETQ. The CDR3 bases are TGCGCCAGCAGCGCCGGAGTAGGCCCCAACACTAACTATGGCTACACCTTC. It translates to CASSAGVGPNTNYGYTF.

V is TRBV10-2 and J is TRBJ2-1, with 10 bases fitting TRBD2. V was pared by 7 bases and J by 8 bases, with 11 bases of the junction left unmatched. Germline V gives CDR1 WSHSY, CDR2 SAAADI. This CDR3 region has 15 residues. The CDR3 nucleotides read TGCGCCAGCATGGGGCTAGCGGGGGTAGGGGATGAGCAGTTCTTC. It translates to CASMGLAGVGDEQFF.

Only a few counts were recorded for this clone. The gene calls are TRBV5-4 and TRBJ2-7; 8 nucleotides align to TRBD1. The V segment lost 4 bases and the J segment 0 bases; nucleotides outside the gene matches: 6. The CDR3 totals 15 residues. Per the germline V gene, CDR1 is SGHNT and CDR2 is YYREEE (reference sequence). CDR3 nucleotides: TGTGCCAGCAGCATGGGGGACAGGAGCTCCTACGAGCAGTACTTC. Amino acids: CASSMGDRSSYEQYF.

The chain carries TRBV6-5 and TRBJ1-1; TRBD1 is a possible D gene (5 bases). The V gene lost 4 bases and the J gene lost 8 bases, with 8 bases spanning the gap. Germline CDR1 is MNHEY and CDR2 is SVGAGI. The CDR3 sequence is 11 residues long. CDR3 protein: CASSFGGEAFF. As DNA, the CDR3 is TGTGCCAGCAGTTTCGGGGGGGAAGCTTTCTTT.

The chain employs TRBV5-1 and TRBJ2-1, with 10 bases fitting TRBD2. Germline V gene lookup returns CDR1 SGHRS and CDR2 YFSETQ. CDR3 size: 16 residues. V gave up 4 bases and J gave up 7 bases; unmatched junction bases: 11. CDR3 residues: CASSQIKAGGPNEQFF. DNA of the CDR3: TGCGCCAGCAGCCAAATTAAAGCGGGAGGGCCGAATGAGCAGTTCTTC. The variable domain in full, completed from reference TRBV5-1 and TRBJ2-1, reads KAGVTQTPRYLIKTRGQQVTLSCSPISGHRSVSWYQQTPGQGLQFLFEYFSETQRNKGNFPGRFSGRQFSNSRSEMNVSTLELGDSALYLCASSQIKAGGPNEQFFGPGTRLTVL.

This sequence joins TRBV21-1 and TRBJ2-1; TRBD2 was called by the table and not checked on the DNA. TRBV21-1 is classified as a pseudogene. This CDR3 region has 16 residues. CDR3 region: CASSVCQRRVVNEQFF. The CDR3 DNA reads TGTGCCAGCAGCGTATGCCAGCGGAGGGTTGTGAATGAGCAGTTCTTC.

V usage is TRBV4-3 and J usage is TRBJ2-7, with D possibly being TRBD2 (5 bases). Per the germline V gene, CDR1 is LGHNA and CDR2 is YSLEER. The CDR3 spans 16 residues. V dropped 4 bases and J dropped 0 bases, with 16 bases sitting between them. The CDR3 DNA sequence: TGCGCCAGCAGCCCGAGTAGCGCTTTCCTCTCCTACGAGCAGTACTTC. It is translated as CASSPSSAFLSYEQYF.

The DNA of the CDR3 is TGCAGCGTGGCGGGACTAGCGGGAGTTGGTGAGCAGTTCTTC. Its protein is CSVAGLAGVGEQFF. The chain has TRBV29-1 and TRBJ2-1, with 14 bases aligning to TRBD2. Germline lookup yields CDR1 SQVTM and CDR2 ANQGSEA. Trimming removed 6 bases from V and 9 bases from J; junction bases left unmatched: 7. The CDR3 contains 14 residues.

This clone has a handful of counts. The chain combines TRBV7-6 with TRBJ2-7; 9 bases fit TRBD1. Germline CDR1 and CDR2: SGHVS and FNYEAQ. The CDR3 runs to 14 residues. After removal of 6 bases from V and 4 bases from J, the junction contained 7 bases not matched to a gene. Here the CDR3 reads CASSTGTGWYEQYF. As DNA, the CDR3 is TGTGCCAGCAGTACGGGGACAGGGTGGTACGAGCAGTACTTC.

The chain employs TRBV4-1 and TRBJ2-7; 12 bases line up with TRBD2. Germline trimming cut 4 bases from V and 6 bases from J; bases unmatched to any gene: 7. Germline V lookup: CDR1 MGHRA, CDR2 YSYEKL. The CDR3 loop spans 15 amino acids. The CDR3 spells CASSLRLAGATEQYF. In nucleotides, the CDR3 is TGCGCCAGCAGCCTGCGACTAGCGGGAGCCACCGAGCAGTACTTC.

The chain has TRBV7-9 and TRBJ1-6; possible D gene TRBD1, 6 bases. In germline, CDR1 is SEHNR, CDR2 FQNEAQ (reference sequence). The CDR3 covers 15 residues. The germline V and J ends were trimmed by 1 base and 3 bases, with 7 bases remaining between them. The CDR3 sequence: CASSLGRGYNSPLHF. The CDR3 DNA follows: TGTGCCAGCAGCTTAGGCAGGGGCTATAATTCACCCCTCCACTTT. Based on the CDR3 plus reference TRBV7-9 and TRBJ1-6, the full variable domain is DTGVSQNPRHKITKRGQNVTFRCDPISEHNRLYWYRQTLGQGPEFLTYFQNEAQLEKSRLLSDRFSAERPKGSFSTLEIQRTEQGDSAMYLCASSLGRGYNSPLHFGNGTRLTVT.

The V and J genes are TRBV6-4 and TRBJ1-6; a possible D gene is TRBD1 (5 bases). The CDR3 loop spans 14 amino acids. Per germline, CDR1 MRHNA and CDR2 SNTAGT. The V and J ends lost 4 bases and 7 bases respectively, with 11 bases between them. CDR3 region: CASSVSKGNSPLHF. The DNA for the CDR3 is TGTGCCAGCAGTGTCAGTAAGGGGAATTCACCCCTCCACTTT.

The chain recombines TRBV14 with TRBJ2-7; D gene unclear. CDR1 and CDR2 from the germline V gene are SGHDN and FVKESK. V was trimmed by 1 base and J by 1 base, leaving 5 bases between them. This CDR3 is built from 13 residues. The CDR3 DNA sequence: TGTGCCAGCAGCCAAGGCGTATCCTACGAGCAGTACTTC. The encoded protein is CASSQGVSYEQYF.

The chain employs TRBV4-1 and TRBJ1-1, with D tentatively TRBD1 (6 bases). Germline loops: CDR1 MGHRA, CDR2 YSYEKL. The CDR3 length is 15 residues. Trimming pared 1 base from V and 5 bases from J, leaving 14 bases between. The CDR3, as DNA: TGCGCCAGCAGCCAAGGGGGGGGCCCTCTTACTGAAGCTTTCTTT. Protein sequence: CASSQGGGPLTEAFF.